The T cell receptor beta chain described here comes from a study of radiotherapy plus CTLA-4 blockade in lung cancer. Findings and caveats of the study: In blood, TCR clones derived from the tumor expanded after radiotherapy plus ipilimumab.

Only in-frame clones appear in the TCRdb table, and some are missing; sequencing was by immunoSEQ multiplex PCR. The profile shows about 62,000 clones, approximately 75% of them singletons. CDR1 is SGHRS, CDR2 YFSETQ, per germline. The CDR3 is made up of 15 amino acids. Trimming took 5 bases from V and 6 from J; bases not matched to a gene: 12. Notes on this clone: Its antigen is as yet unknown.

The source material was peripheral blood, sampled from a patient treated with radiotherapy plus ipilimumab. This rearrangement joins TRBV5-1 to TRBJ2-3; 7 bases agree with TRBD1. The sequence derives from a human donor with non-small cell lung cancer who had a complete response to radiotherapy plus ipilimumab. CDR3 nucleotides: TGCGCCAGCAGGACAGGGCTTCTAACGAGGGATACGCAGTATTTT. Amino acid sequence: CASRTGLLTRDTQYF.